The T cell receptor beta chain under discussion was sequenced for a study of blood T cell repertoires in COVID-19. Some clones are missing from TCRdb's copy, which holds only in-frame ones; the method was immunoSEQ multiplex PCR. The table shows roughly 240,000 clones, with over 80% occurring only once. Cohorts were determined from participant-reported clinical history. Exposed study participants had met a COVID-19 case within 2 weeks before entry. CDR1 is ENHRY and CDR2 is SYGVKD in the germline V gene. With 6 bases removed from V and 4 bases from J, the gap between germline ends came to 15 bases. The CDR3 runs to 14 residues.

The sample consisted of PBMCs or T cells enriched from blood (not recorded which). This chain links TRBV10-3 with TRBJ1-2, with D tentatively TRBD1 (6 bases). This sequence originates from a man aged 50 to 59 who had been exposed to COVID-19. CDR3 DNA sequence: TGTGCCATCAGATCGCCGAGGGACACCTATGGCTACACCTTC. Protein sequence: CAIRSPRDTYGYTF.